The 16 T cell receptor beta chains given below trace back to one sample, sequenced in a study of blood T cell repertoires in COVID-19. Sequencing used immunoSEQ multiplex PCR; TCRdb keeps in-frame clones, though not all of them. The sample has about 220,000 clones, roughly 80% seen once. Sequences were obtained from peripheral blood. The receptor set was obtained from a human donor in a cohort sampled during active COVID-19.

This clone was observed a few times. This chain uses TRBV30 with TRBJ2-7; D possibly corresponds to TRBD2 (5 bases). CDR3 size: 14 residues. Trimming took 0 bases from V and 3 from J, leaving 12 bases between them. Per germline, CDR1 GTSNPN and CDR2 SVGIG (reference sequence). CDR3 in amino acids: CAWSVHSGFYEQYF. The CDR3, as DNA: TGTGCCTGGAGTGTACATTCGGGGTTCTACGAGCAGTACTTC.

J is TRBJ1-5 and V is TRBV7-9; D is ambiguous. V lost 2 bases to trimming and J lost 4 bases, with 6 bases between them. Germline values: CDR1 SEHNR, CDR2 FQNEAQ (reference sequence). This CDR3 comprises 13 residues. The CDR3 coding sequence is TGTGCCAGCAGCTTAAGTCTAAATCAGCCCCAGCATTTT. This encodes CASSLSLNQPQHF.

Many counts were recorded for this clone. The chain employs TRBV27 and TRBJ2-3; 7 nucleotides match TRBD2. The CDR3 sequence is 14 residues long. J lost 6 bases, V lost 8 bases, and 11 bases had no gene match. Per germline, CDR1 MNHEY and CDR2 SMNVEV (reference sequence). DNA for the CDR3: TGTGCCAGCGCGAACCGGGACGGGGGGGATACGCAGTATTTT. Residues: CASANRDGGDTQYF.

The V and J genes are TRBV9 and TRBJ2-1, with D possibly being TRBD2 (5 bases). Per the germline V gene, CDR1 is SGDLS and CDR2 is YYNGEE. V was clipped by 4 bases and J by 4 bases, with 12 bases between them. The CDR3 runs to 14 residues. This CDR3 reads CASSPQRSYNEQFF. Here the CDR3 DNA reads TGTGCCAGCAGCCCCCAGCGGTCTTACAATGAGCAGTTCTTC.

The V call is TRBV28, the J call TRBJ1-2; the D is unclear. Per the germline V gene, CDR1 is MDHEN and CDR2 is SYDVKM. CDR3 length: 10 residues. CDR3 coding DNA: TGTGGTGCGGGGATCTATGGCTACACCTTC. Translating it yields CGAGIYGYTF.

J is TRBJ2-1 and V is TRBV24-1, with 11 bases aligning to TRBD2. With 1 base clipped from V and 4 bases from J, the junction kept 11 bases outside the gene matches. The CDR3 is 19 amino acids. Germline loops: CDR1 KGHDR, CDR2 SFDVKD. In DNA, the CDR3 is TGTGCCACCAGTGATTTCCCGGGACACGGGACTAGCGGTTACAATGAGCAGTTCTTC. This codes for CATSDFPGHGTSGYNEQFF.

The genes are TRBV6-5 and TRBJ1-4; possible D gene TRBD1, 5 bases. V lost 0 bases and J lost 3, with 8 bases in between. CDR3 length: 15 residues. The germline gives CDR1 MNHEY, CDR2 SVGAGI. The CDR3 is CASSYSGTANEKLFF. The CDR3 nucleotides are TGTGCCAGCAGTTACTCAGGGACTGCTAATGAAAAACTGTTTTTT.

This chain connects TRBV4-1 to TRBJ2-5; D possibly corresponds to TRBD2 (6 bases). Trimming shortened V by 2 bases and J by 5 bases, and 9 bases separated the two germline ends. Germline V gene data show CDR1 as MGHRA and CDR2 as YSYEKL. The CDR3 has 13 amino acids. The CDR3 loop is CASSQREVETQYF. CDR3 nucleotides: TGCGCCAGCAGCCAAAGGGAGGTGGAGACCCAGTACTTC.

Relative to its sample, this clone is medium-sized. V is TRBV27 and J is TRBJ2-5; 12 bases align to TRBD1. Unmatched junction bases numbered 14, after V lost 4 bases and J lost 5 bases. CDR1 MNHEY and CDR2 SMNVEV come from the germline V gene (reference sequence). The CDR3 sequence is 18 residues long. This chain's CDR3 is CASSSPPTGTGGEETQYF. As DNA, the CDR3 is TGTGCCAGCAGTTCACCACCCACCGGGACAGGGGGCGAGGAGACCCAGTACTTC.

The chain combines TRBV4-1 with TRBJ2-1; 10 nucleotides agree with TRBD2. The J segment lost 15 bases and the V segment lost 0 bases, leaving 11 bases of the junction unmatched. The CDR3 totals 15 residues. Germline lookup yields CDR1 MGHRA and CDR2 YSYEKL. The CDR3 here is CASSQEGTSVTRRFF. The CDR3 nucleotides read TGCGCCAGCAGCCAAGAAGGGACTAGCGTTACGAGAAGGTTCTTC.

The J gene is TRBJ1-2, the V gene TRBV10-3; 9 nucleotides match TRBD1. This CDR3 contains 13 residues. With 3 bases clipped from V and 6 bases from J, the junction kept 2 bases outside the gene matches. Germline CDR1 ENHRY, CDR2 SYGVKD. The CDR3 loop reads CAISDRTGDGYTF. In DNA, the CDR3 is TGTGCCATCAGTGATAGGACAGGGGATGGCTACACCTTC.

The V and J genes are TRBV7-9 and TRBJ1-2; 9 nucleotides match TRBD1. Germline V CDR1 and CDR2: SEHNR, FQNEAQ (reference sequence). The length of the CDR3 is 14 residues. V shed 5 bases and J 4 bases; nucleotides not matched to a gene: 5. CDR3 coding DNA: TGTGCCAGCAGCCCAGGACAGGGGACCTATGGCTACACCTTC. Its translation is CASSPGQGTYGYTF.

This clone was detected once. The chain carries TRBV7-9 and TRBJ2-3; D is unresolved. Trimming shortened V by 2 bases and J by 4 bases, and 7 bases separated the two germline ends. The CDR3 contains 13 residues. The V gene's germline CDR1 is SEHNR and CDR2 FQNEAQ (reference sequence). In nucleotides, the CDR3 is TGTGCCAGCAGCTTAACCAACTCAGATACGCAGTATTTT. Encoded protein: CASSLTNSDTQYF.

The rearrangement joins TRBV14 to TRBJ1-1; tentative D call: TRBD1 (6 bases). The CDR3 contains 13 residues. The V end was cut by 5 bases, the J end by 0 bases, with 7 bases between. CDR1 is SGHDN, CDR2 FVKESK, per germline. The CDR3 region is CASSGQMNTEAFF. CDR3 in DNA: TGTGCCAGCAGCGGACAGATGAACACTGAAGCTTTCTTT.

V is TRBV5-4 and J is TRBJ2-6, with TRBD2 matching 8 bases. The junction had 5 bases not matched to a gene; V was cut back by 0 bases and J by 0 bases. CDR1 is SGHNT, CDR2 YYREEE, per germline (reference sequence). This CDR3 contains 18 residues. CDR3 residues: CASSLEAGGFSGANVLTF. CDR3 sequence (DNA): TGTGCCAGCAGCTTGGAGGCGGGAGGTTTCTCTGGGGCCAACGTCCTGACTTTC.

The rearrangement uses TRBV28 and TRBJ1-2; tentative D call: TRBD1 (6 bases). The CDR3 totals 16 residues. V was shortened by 5 bases and J by 4 bases, with 20 bases between the two germline ends. In germline, CDR1 is MDHEN, CDR2 SYDVKM. The CDR3: CASSPGTGGLSYGYTF. CDR3 nucleotide sequence: TGTGCCAGCAGTCCCGGAACGGGGGGCCTATCCTATGGCTACACCTTC.